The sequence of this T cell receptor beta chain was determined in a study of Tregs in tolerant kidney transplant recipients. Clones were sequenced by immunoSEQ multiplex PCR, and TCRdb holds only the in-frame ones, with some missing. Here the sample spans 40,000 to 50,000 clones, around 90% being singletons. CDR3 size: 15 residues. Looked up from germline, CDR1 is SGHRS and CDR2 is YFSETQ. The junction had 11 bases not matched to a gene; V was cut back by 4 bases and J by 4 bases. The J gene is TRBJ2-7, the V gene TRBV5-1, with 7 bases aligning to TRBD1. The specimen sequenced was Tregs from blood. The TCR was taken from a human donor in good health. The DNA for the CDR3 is TGCGCCAGCAGCGTATTAAGGGGGCTGGTTTACGAGCAGTACTTC. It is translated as CASSVLRGLVYEQYF. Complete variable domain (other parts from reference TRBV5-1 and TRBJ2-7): KAGVTQTPRYLIKTRGQQVTLSCSPISGHRSVSWYQQTPGQGLQFLFEYFSETQRNKGNFPGRFSGRQFSNSRSEMNVSTLELGDSALYLCASSVLRGLVYEQYFGPGTRLTVT.